A selection of T cell receptor beta chains follows, all from one sample in a study of blood T cells in healthy people across ages. In TCRdb, the 5' RACE reads were re-called with MiXCR into one record per CDR3 protein. This sample has about 730,000 distinct CDR3 sequences; roughly 43% occur once, and the top ten carry 20% to 25%. The sequenced sample consisted of blood. The receptors derive from a woman aged 55 to 70 in good health. CDR3s include the opening cysteine and the closing phenylalanine or tryptophan.

>15|TRBV7-2|TRBJ2-1
CASSLAGSVHNEQFF
>14|TRBV7-2|TRBJ2-3
CASTGQGITDTQYF
>14|TRBV7-2|TRBJ2-1
CASSAPQLANEQFF
>15|TRBV7-9|TRBJ2-1
CASSLVDRGRGEQFF
>15|TRBV3-1|TRBJ2-3
CASSHPSDYTDTQYF
>15|TRBV20-1|TRBJ2-3
CSASSADRQTDTQYF
>14|TRBV14|TRBJ2-3
CASSQDFGTDTQYF
>11|TRBV28|TRBJ2-7
CASTTGAEQYF
>11|TRBV29-1|TRBJ1-1
CSVVHNTEAFF
>15|TRBV25-1|TRBJ2-2
CASSEYKGLTGELFF
>13|TRBV20-1|TRBJ2-5
CSARDSSGGFQYF
>13|TRBV12-3/TRBV12-4|TRBJ1-2
CASSLAGWEGYTF
>15|TRBV28|TRBJ1-2
CASSETRDGNYGYTF
>15|TRBV7-2|TRBJ2-1
CASSLGTVSFNEQFF
>15|TRBV4-2|TRBJ2-7
CASSQGAGGTHEQYF
>16|TRBV9|TRBJ2-3
CASSVAGGGYTDTQYF
>14|TRBV28|TRBJ2-3
CASGGGSHSDTQYF
>15|TRBV20-1|TRBJ2-5
CSARDPRTGRETQYF
>13|TRBV12-3/TRBV12-4|TRBJ1-2
CASSLAQLGGYTF
>13|TRBV28|TRBJ2-7
CASSLQGPYEQYF
>15|TRBV20-1|TRBJ1-6
CSASLRALGDSPLHF
>12|TRBV10-3|.
CAIGTGTYEQYF
>16|TRBV20-1|TRBJ2-3
CGARDLGLVSTDTQYF
>17|TRBV6-6|TRBJ2-1
CASSYGENFRSYNEQFF
>12|TRBV29-1|TRBJ2-5
CSVITPGETQYF
>13|TRBV7-9|TRBJ2-2
CASSLSLAGELFF
>15|TRBV5-1|TRBJ2-1
CASSEVADNYDEQFF
>14|TRBV7-2|TRBJ2-7
CASSLKPGVNEQYF
>16|TRBV6-1|TRBJ2-5
CASRGGQNGGRETQYF
>12|TRBV24-1|TRBJ1-4
CATSDLDAKLFF
>12|TRBV29-1|TRBJ2-5
CSVARSRGTQYF